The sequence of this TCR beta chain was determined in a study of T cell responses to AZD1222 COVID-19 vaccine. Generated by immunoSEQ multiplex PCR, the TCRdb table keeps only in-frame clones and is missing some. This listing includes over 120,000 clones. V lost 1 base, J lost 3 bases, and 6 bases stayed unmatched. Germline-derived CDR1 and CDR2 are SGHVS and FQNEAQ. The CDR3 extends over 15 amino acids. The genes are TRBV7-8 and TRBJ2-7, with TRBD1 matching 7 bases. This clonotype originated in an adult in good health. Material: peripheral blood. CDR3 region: CASSLVGDSIYEQYF. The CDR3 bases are TGTGCCAGCAGCTTAGTCGGGGACAGTATCTACGAGCAGTACTTC.